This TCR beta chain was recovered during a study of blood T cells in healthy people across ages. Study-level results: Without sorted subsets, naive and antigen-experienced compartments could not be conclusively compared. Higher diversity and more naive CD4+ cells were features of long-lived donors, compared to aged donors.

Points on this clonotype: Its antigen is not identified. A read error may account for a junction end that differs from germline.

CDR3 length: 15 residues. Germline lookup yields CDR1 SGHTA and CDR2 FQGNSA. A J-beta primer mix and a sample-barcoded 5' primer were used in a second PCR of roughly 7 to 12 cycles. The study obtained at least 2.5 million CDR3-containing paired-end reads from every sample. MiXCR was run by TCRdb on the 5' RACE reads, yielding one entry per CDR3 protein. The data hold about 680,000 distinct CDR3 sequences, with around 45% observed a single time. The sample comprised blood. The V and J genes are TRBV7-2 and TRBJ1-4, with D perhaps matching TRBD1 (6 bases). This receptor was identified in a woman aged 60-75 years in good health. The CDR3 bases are TGTGCCAGCAGCTTGGCACAGGGCACTAATGAAGAACTGTTTTTT. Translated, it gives CASSLAQGTNEELFF.